This T cell receptor (beta chain) was obtained from a study of blood T cell repertoires in COVID-19. The method was immunoSEQ multiplex PCR; TCRdb's version includes in-frame clones alone and lacks a portion of them. This sample has 250,000 or so clones, with roughly 88% found just once. Germline CDR1 SGHKS, CDR2 YYEKEE (reference sequence). The CDR3 length is 13 residues. V was trimmed by 4 bases and J by 3 bases, leaving 10 bases between them. Sequenced: PBMCs or T cells enriched from blood (not recorded which). The sequence was collected from a woman in her fifties or sixties who had recovered from COVID-19. The chain recombines TRBV5-5 with TRBJ1-2; D possibly corresponds to TRBD1 (6 bases). In nucleotides, the CDR3 is TGTGCCAGCAGCCACGCAGGGGACTATGGCTACACCTTC. It encodes CASSHAGDYGYTF.